Below are 3 T cell receptor beta chains sequenced from a single sample in a study of technical replicates of blood from a handful of donors. Produced via immunoSEQ multiplex PCR; TCRdb's table is partial and in-frame only. The top ten clones hold around 0.31% of a sample with more than 65,000 clones, about 97% of them seen once. The specimen was T cells isolated from PBMCs. The receptor set was obtained from a human donor in good health.

V gene TRBV9 combines with J gene TRBJ2-1; 8 positions agree with TRBD2. The length of the CDR3 is 15 residues. CDR1 and CDR2 from the germline V gene are SGDLS and YYNGEE. The junction had 7 bases not matched to a gene; V was cut back by 4 bases and J by 4 bases. For the CDR3, the DNA is TGTGCCAGCAGCATAGGAGCGGGAGAATACAATGAGCAGTTCTTC. Its protein product is CASSIGAGEYNEQFF. The full variable domain, its missing parts supplied by reference TRBV9 and TRBJ2-1, is DSGVTQTPKHLITATGQRVTLRCSPRSGDLSVYWYQQSLDQGLQFLIQYYNGEERAKGNILERFSAQQFPDLHSELNLSSLELGDSALYFCASSIGAGEYNEQFFGPGTRLTVL.

The chain has TRBV30 and TRBJ2-2; tentative D call: TRBD2 (6 bases). V lost 6 bases to trimming and J lost 1 base, with 12 bases between them. From germline, CDR1 is GTSNPN and CDR2 SVGIG (reference sequence). CDR3 size: 14 residues. The CDR3 sequence is CACYLSGNTGELFF. For the CDR3, the DNA is TGTGCCTGCTACCTTAGCGGGAACACCGGGGAGCTGTTTTTT.

V is TRBV19 and J is TRBJ2-6, with D possibly matching TRBD2 (5 bases). The CDR3 loop spans 16 amino acids. V was pared by 4 bases and J by 2 bases, with 12 bases between. Germline V gene data show CDR1 as LNHDA and CDR2 as SQIVND (reference sequence). The CDR3 loop reads CASSTEGVAGANVLTF. CDR3 DNA sequence: TGTGCCAGTAGTACTGAGGGAGTCGCTGGGGCCAACGTCCTGACTTTC.